What follows describes a single T cell receptor beta chain. Its antigen is unidentified. At one end the junction does not follow the germline gene, possibly because of a read error. This specimen belongs to a study of blood T cells in healthy people across ages. The second PCR ran about 6 to 12 cycles with a sample-barcoded 5' primer and J-beta primers. TCRdb itself ran the 5' RACE reads through MiXCR, one entry per CDR3 protein. This table holds roughly 730,000 distinct CDR3 sequences, just over 55% found once. Study-level findings and limits: Observed TCR beta diversity per million T cells went down as age went up. This fall followed a roughly linear course with age. A conclusive naive versus antigen-experienced comparison was prevented by the unsorted PBMCs. For the donors, CMV status was unknown and possibly confounded expanded clonotype changes.

Germline assignment: CDR1 SGDLS and CDR2 YYNGEE. The CDR3 is made up of 15 amino acids. The clonotype comes from a man between 40 and 49 years old in good health. V usage is TRBV9 and J usage is TRBJ1-2, with TRBD1 matching over 10 bases. Sequencing input: blood. The CDR3 loop is CVSSGRDRGGGGYTF. The CDR3 DNA follows: TGTGTCAGCAGCGGGAGGGACAGGGGAGGAGGTGGCTACACCTTC.